This T cell receptor beta chain originates from a study of control samples from healthy donors and cancer patients. Germline CDR1 SQVTM, CDR2 ANQGSEA. The CDR3 is 13 residues long. Trimming took off 7 bases at V and 7 bases at J, with 17 bases between the two ends. The method was immunoSEQ multiplex PCR; TCRdb's version includes in-frame clones alone and lacks a portion of them. The sample has approximately 97,000 clones, 70% to 90% seen once. The TCR was taken from a man under 40 in good health. Sequencing was carried out using blood. The chain is built from TRBV29-1 and TRBJ2-1; D is uncertain. This CDR3 reads CSALPVSLNEQFF. CDR3 in DNA: TGCAGCGCTTTGCCTGTATCTCTGAATGAGCAGTTCTTC.